The entry below gives a single T cell receptor beta chain sequence along with its context. Antigen: not known. The PCR had 60 Vbeta and 13 Jbeta primers. Only in-frame clones appear in the TCRdb table, and some are missing; sequencing was by immunoSEQ multiplex PCR. The sample consists of 70,000 to 95,000 clones, around 81% of them appearing once. The data originate from a study of cytomegalovirus exposure and HLA in healthy donors. Study-wide results and limits: Specificity of a few CMV-associated chains for CMV antigens was verified in vitro. Earlier findings revealed that most TCR beta V segments proved productive either about 87% or about 30% of the time. Common viral pathogens were later found to be apparently linked to several of the most significant clusters.

Germline CDR1 and CDR2: SNHLY and FYNNEI. The CDR3 sequence is 11 residues long. Trimming took 4 bases from V and 12 from J, leaving 12 bases between them. The sequence was obtained from a man between 40 and 49 years old in good health and CMV-seronegative. V is TRBV2 and J is TRBJ2-5; D gene uncertain. Specimen: PBMCs. The CDR3, as DNA: TGTGCCAGCAGTGCTGGAGTAGCCAAGTACTTC. Protein sequence: CASSAGVAKYF.